The source of this T cell receptor (beta chain) is a study of cytomegalovirus exposure and HLA in healthy donors (dated by TCRdb to between 2016 and 2019). About the investigation overall: A later analysis indicated that the 120 or so validation repertoires were generated on the platform also employed for the approximately 690 repertoires of the first cohort. The study was designed to test whether signatures of past pathogen exposure could be identified by cataloging public T cell receptors. A separate validation cohort of 100 to 150 different subjects was used in addition to the roughly 670-subject first cohort. The study combined high-throughput TCR immunosequencing, statistical association of individual TCRs with disease status, and machine learning to predict cytomegalovirus infection status. What the research found in general, with its limitations: The classifier was reported to diagnose cytomegalovirus status with high specificity and sensitivity in both the original and validation cohorts. Across donors, most TCR sequences were observed very rarely, whereas some public TCRs were present in many individuals. The validation cohort had no HLA typing available for a later analysis, so co-occurrence within that cohort was assessed over all 120 or so repertoires. In the study, about 150 TCR beta chains were listed as associated with cytomegalovirus. The authors suggested that the approach could potentially be generalized to other disease states and immunological phenotypes. Three of the identified cytomegalovirus-associated TCR beta chains were confirmed in vitro to be specific for cytomegalovirus antigens. A later analysis found that TCRs clustered in the first cohort also tended to co-occur in the 120 validation repertoires, with approximately 94% of cluster scores above 0.

About this clone itself: Its antigen is not yet known. Base qualities are not at hand, and no much larger clone is one base apart.

Separate from the roughly 650-subject first cohort, the validation cohort of roughly 110 subjects was the group to which the donors belonged. The protocol used for the library was the immunoSEQ multiplex PCR assay. The study's own analysis went as follows. To diagnose cytomegalovirus status from the catalog of TCR beta chain sequences, a statistical classification framework was built. Here the immuneACCESS table is served through TCRdb, limited to in-frame sequences with V and J called. Missing clones are a known gap in these copies; in checked studies unresolved V genes cover under half, and the rest lacks a known reason. V and J calls and clone size follow that table, whereas D and trimming were derived from the DNA. The sample has 250,000 to 400,000 clones on record, over 75% of them singletons. Around 0.96% of the sample is in the top ten clones. Based on the germline V gene, the CDR1 and CDR2 sequences are SGHAT and FQNNGV. From the cysteine up to the phenylalanine, the CDR3 has a length of 15 residues. Only the CDR3 DNA is retained, 45 bases long and in frame from the first base. Cut back by 5 bases and 8 bases, the V and J ends lie 18 bases apart.

The sequence links TRBV11-2 to TRBJ1-4, with no D gene named confidently. This TCR came from a man aged 25 to 40 in good health and CMV-seronegative. Sequencing was performed on PBMCs. Read as DNA, the sequence is TGTGCCAGCAGCCCACCGGGGTATCCAAACGAAAAACTGTTTTTT. Translation gives CASSPPGYPNEKLFF.